A selection of T cell receptor beta chains follows, all from one sample in a study of cytomegalovirus exposure and HLA in healthy donors. The protocol was immunoSEQ multiplex PCR, while the TCRdb copy is restricted to in-frame clones and leaves out a portion. The table shows roughly 170,000 clones, with over 70% occurring only once. Sequences were obtained from PBMCs. The receptors were sampled from a woman in her 30s in good health and CMV-seronegative. Both conserved end residues are part of each CDR3. A D gene is named only where the DNA matches it firmly. Expanded clones get a size class; other rows say once, few or many, or leave the size out.

>TRBV4-2|NA|TRBJ2-3|NA
CASSQDWQGRGDTQYF
TGTGCCAGCAGCCAAGATTGGCAGGGGAGGGGGGATACGCAGTATTTT
>TRBV5-1|TRBD1|TRBJ2-1|NA
CASSPGQGYNEQFF
TGCGCCAGCAGCCCAGGACAGGGTTACAATGAGCAGTTCTTC
>TRBV18|NA|TRBJ1-1|NA
CASSLSQRAEAFF
TGTGCCAGCTCACTCAGCCAGCGGGCTGAAGCTTTCTTT
>TRBV14|TRBD1|TRBJ2-2|few
CASSLRDRGTYGAGELFF
TGTGCCAGCAGCCTCCGGGACAGGGGTACCTACGGGGCCGGGGAGCTGTTTTTT
>TRBV28|NA|TRBJ1-1|NA
CASSLPGQMRNTEAFF
TGTGCCAGCAGTTTACCAGGGCAAATGAGGAACACTGAAGCTTTCTTT
>TRBV28|NA|TRBJ1-5|NA
CASSPRTAKGGQHF
TGTGCCAGCAGTCCGCGGACAGCCAAGGGTGGCCAGCATTTT
>TRBV5-1|NA|TRBJ1-2|NA
CASSSGHLPNYGYTF
TGCGCCAGCAGCTCGGGACACCTACCTAACTATGGCTACACCTTC
>TRBV6-5|TRBD1|TRBJ1-5|NA
CASSGDRARQPQHF
TGTGCCAGCAGTGGGGACAGGGCGAGGCAGCCCCAGCATTTT
>TRBV7-9|TRBD1|TRBJ1-1|NA
CASSLAGGREAFF
TGTGCCAGCAGCTTAGCAGGGGGCCGTGAAGCTTTCTTT
>TRBV7-9|NA|TRBJ2-1|NA
CASSFRDFQAYNEQFF
TGTGCCAGCAGCTTCCGGGACTTCCAGGCCTACAATGAGCAGTTCTTC
>TRBV7-9|NA|TRBJ1-4|NA
CASNSPNEKLFF
TGTGCCAGCAATTCCCCGAATGAAAAACTGTTTTTT
>TRBV19|TRBD1|TRBJ2-7|NA
CASGTGGFYEQYF
TGTGCCAGTGGGACAGGGGGCTTTTACGAGCAGTACTTC
>TRBV10-2|TRBD1|TRBJ2-1|NA
CASSQGAPHNEQFF
TGCGCCAGCAGCCAGGGGGCGCCCCACAATGAGCAGTTCTTC
>TRBV19|NA|TRBJ1-1|once
CASGRGLSNTEAFF
TGTGCCAGTGGTCGAGGACTCTCGAACACTGAAGCTTTCTTT
>TRBV5-5|NA|TRBJ2-1|NA
CASSQTDTAYNEQFF
TGTGCCAGCAGCCAGACGGACACGGCCTACAATGAGCAGTTCTTC
>TRBV6-5|NA|TRBJ2-7|NA
CATQATGVYEQYF
TGTGCCACCCAAGCGACAGGAGTCTACGAGCAGTACTTC
>TRBV28|NA|TRBJ2-3|NA
CASSLRQGGPDTQYF
TGTGCCAGCAGTTTACGGCAGGGGGGCCCAGATACGCAGTATTTT
>TRBV7-2|NA|TRBJ2-1|NA
CASSLVSSGLYNEQFF
TGTGCCAGCAGCTTAGTTTCTTCAGGGCTGTACAATGAGCAGTTCTTC
>TRBV21-1|NA|TRBJ2-1|once
CASSKARLTTSGRDEQFF
TGTGCCAGCAGCAAAGCGAGGTTGACGACTAGCGGGCGTGATGAGCAGTTCTTC
>TRBV20-1|NA|TRBJ2-7|NA
CSARVGGKQYF
TGCAGTGCTAGGGTCGGCGGGAAGCAGTACTTC
>TRBV27|NA|TRBJ1-4|NA
CASSSALSGEKLFF
TGTGCCAGCAGTTCGGCCTTATCGGGAGAAAAACTGTTTTTT
>TRBV11-2|TRBD1|TRBJ1-4|NA
CASSSQGPNEKLFF
TGTGCCAGCAGCTCACAGGGGCCTAATGAAAAACTGTTTTTT
>TRBV19|NA|TRBJ2-7|few
CASSIDGGYEQYF
TGTGCCAGTAGTATAGACGGGGGCTACGAGCAGTACTTC
>TRBV28|TRBD2|TRBJ2-7|few
CASSLGLAGTNEQYF
TGTGCCAGCAGTTTAGGTCTAGCGGGAACCAACGAGCAGTACTTC
>TRBV10-2|TRBD2|TRBJ2-7|NA
CASSRGGGASYEQYF
TGCGCCAGCAGTCGGGGCGGGGGGGCCTCCTACGAGCAGTACTTC
>TRBV7-9|NA|TRBJ2-7|NA
CSSSLKGGAAYEQYF
TGTTCCAGCAGCTTAAAAGGGGGGGCCGCCTACGAGCAGTACTTC
>TRBV2|TRBD1|TRBJ2-7|NA
CASSSQGTGSSSYEQYF
TGTGCCAGCAGTTCACAGGGGACAGGGAGCAGCTCCTACGAGCAGTACTTC
>TRBV7-2|NA|TRBJ2-2|NA
CASSFRDNLGELFF
TGTGCCAGCAGCTTCAGGGATAATCTCGGGGAGCTGTTTTTT
>TRBV11-2|NA|TRBJ1-2|NA
CASSPQDYGYTF
TGTGCCAGCAGCCCACAAGACTATGGCTACACCTTC
>TRBV7-6|TRBD1|TRBJ2-3|NA
CASSPGTRGSYTDTQYF
TGTGCCAGCAGCCCTGGGACCAGGGGGTCCTACACAGATACGCAGTATTTT
>TRBV5-4|NA|TRBJ1-1|NA
CASSPETGIGTEAFF
TGTGCCAGCAGCCCGGAAACAGGGATAGGAACTGAAGCTTTCTTT
>TRBV25-1|TRBD1|TRBJ2-2|NA
CASSAITGDTGELFF
TGTGCCAGCAGTGCAATCACAGGGGACACCGGGGAGCTGTTTTTT
>TRBV6-1|TRBD1|TRBJ2-6|NA
CASSDGQGGSGANVLTF
TGTGCCAGCAGTGACGGACAGGGGGGCTCTGGGGCCAACGTCCTGACTTTC
>TRBV6-6|NA|TRBJ2-1|few
CASSRSEVREYNEQFF
TGTGCCAGCAGCCGCTCGGAGGTCCGGGAGTACAATGAGCAGTTCTTC
>TRBV7-9|TRBD1|TRBJ1-1|few
CASSATGRIEAFF
TGTGCCAGCAGCGCGACAGGGCGGATTGAAGCTTTCTTT
>TRBV18|TRBD2|TRBJ2-1|few
CASSPRTSGYNEQFF
TGTGCCAGCTCACCACGGACTAGCGGGTACAATGAGCAGTTCTTC
>TRBV7-9|NA|TRBJ1-4|NA
CAYRGDYYEKLFF
TGTGCCTATCGCGGGGACTACTATGAAAAACTGTTTTTT
>TRBV19|TRBD1|TRBJ1-5|NA
CATKGQPGSNQPQHF
TGTGCCACAAAGGGACAGCCAGGTAGCAATCAGCCCCAGCATTTT
>TRBV7-8|NA|TRBJ1-1|NA
CASSLERNTEAFF
TGTGCCAGCAGCTTAGAGAGGAACACTGAAGCTTTCTTT
>TRBV2|TRBD1|TRBJ2-3|once
CASSEETGRGNTQYF
TGTGCCAGCAGTGAGGAGACAGGGCGAGGGAATACGCAGTATTTT
>TRBV28|NA|TRBJ1-1|NA
CASSRRGMNTEAFF
TGTGCCAGCAGTAGGAGGGGAATGAACACTGAAGCTTTCTTT
>TRBV7-9|TRBD1|TRBJ2-5|NA
CASSPGTGGQGSETQYF
TGTGCCAGCAGCCCCGGGACGGGGGGACAGGGGTCAGAGACCCAGTACTTC
>TRBV28|TRBD1|TRBJ2-1|few
CASRTGGSSLGNEQFF
TGTGCCAGCAGAACAGGGGGAAGTTCTCTAGGCAATGAGCAGTTCTTC
>TRBV7-9|NA|TRBJ2-1|NA
CSSSRPSNRNNEQFF
TGTTCCAGCAGCCGCCCCAGCAACAGAAACAATGAGCAGTTCTTC
>TRBV5-4|TRBD2|TRBJ2-3|NA
CASSVGTSGSTDTQYF
TGTGCCAGCAGCGTTGGGACTAGCGGAAGCACAGATACGCAGTATTTT
>TRBV6-5|NA|TRBJ1-4|NA
CASSYDMHQDEKLFF
TGTGCCAGCAGTTACGATATGCATCAGGATGAAAAACTGTTTTTT
>TRBV4-1|NA|TRBJ2-2|NA
CASRPGDTGELFF
TGCGCCAGCAGACCGGGGGACACCGGGGAGCTGTTTTTT
>TRBV29-1|NA|TRBJ1-1|NA
CSGRVLTEAFF
TGCAGCGGCCGGGTGCTCACTGAAGCTTTCTTT